These 28 T cell receptor beta chains came from one sample sequenced in a study of T cell repertoires in cytomegalovirus infection (dated 2019 in TCRdb). This specimen's treatment or condition label, interpreted: in vitro stimulation with specific CMV peptide epitopes to enrich CMV-specific T cells. The listed sequencing device is Illumina HiSeq 1500. The public reads were reanalyzed by TCRdb: fastp trimming at Q25, MiXCR alignment, in-frame beta chains only. Identical CDR3 protein sequences are pooled into one entry, listed with their most common genes and DNA. The sample table contains fewer than 1,000,000 distinct CDR3 sequences; only one count was recorded for roughly 31% of them. The ten largest clones add up to around 15% of the sample. Their antigens are not known. This specimen consisted of cultured CD8+ T cells from PBMCs, obtained from culture after CMV antigen stimulation. These receptors were obtained from a human donor in good health (CMV status not recorded). Some clones in this sample may be carry-over from other donors' samples.

The chain carries TRBV12-3 or TRBV12-4 and TRBJ1-2; D might be TRBD1 (6 bases). The CDR3 consists of 12 residues. V gave up 8 bases and J gave up 7 bases, with 14 bases separating them. The CDR3 protein is CASLTGNGGYTF. DNA of the CDR3: TGTGCCAGCTTAACAGGGAATGGTGGCTACACCTTC.

The chain is built from TRBV15 and TRBJ1-4, with 9 bases matching TRBD1. This CDR3 has 16 amino acids. Germline trimming cut 3 bases from V and 3 bases from J; bases unmatched to any gene: 5. Germline V gives CDR1 LNHNV, CDR2 YYDKDF (reference sequence). The CDR3 reads CATSRGQGRPNEKLFF. In DNA, the CDR3 is TGTGCCACCAGCAGGGGACAGGGACGGCCTAATGAAAAACTGTTTTTT.

This clonotype has a handful of counts. The V gene is TRBV4-1, the J gene TRBJ2-2; no definite D call. There are 14 residues in the CDR3. In germline, CDR1 is MGHRA, CDR2 YSYEKL. Trimming pared 1 base from V and 5 bases from J, leaving 8 bases between. For the CDR3, the DNA is TGCGCCAGCAGCCAAGTTCTCGGAACCGGGGAGCTGTTTTTT. Translation gives CASSQVLGTGELFF.

This clonotype was seen only a few times. The chain is built from TRBV6-1 and TRBJ1-1; D uncertain. The CDR3 consists of 14 residues. V was trimmed by 2 bases and J by 0 bases, leaving 7 bases between them. Per germline, CDR1 MNHNS and CDR2 SASEGT. The CDR3 sequence is CASSERRVNTEAFF. The CDR3 nucleotides read TGTGCCAGCAGTGAAAGACGAGTGAACACTGAAGCTTTCTTT.

This rearrangement joins TRBV7-9 to TRBJ2-1; 9 positions match TRBD1. The CDR3 length is 15 residues. V lost 4 bases and J lost 8; bases outside the gene matches: 9. Germline V gives CDR1 SEHNR, CDR2 FQNEAQ (reference sequence). This CDR3 reads CASSSGGQGIYEQFF. CDR3 DNA sequence: TGTGCCAGCAGCTCTGGGGGACAGGGAATTTATGAGCAGTTCTTC.

The V call is TRBV27, the J call TRBJ2-2, with a tentative D call TRBD1 (5 bases). V was pared by 5 bases and J by 3 bases, with 13 bases between. The CDR3 has 15 residues. The V gene's germline CDR1 is MNHEY and CDR2 SMNVEV (reference sequence). The CDR3 sequence is CASSPLTVDTGELFF. Written as DNA, the CDR3 is TGTGCCAGCAGTCCTCTGACAGTTGACACCGGGGAGCTGTTTTTT.

The CDR3 loop is CASSLAPVEAFF. CDR3 bases: TGTGCCAGCAGCTTAGCCCCCGTAGAAGCTTTCTTT. The rearrangement links TRBV7-9 to TRBJ1-1; D remains unclear. The CDR3 consists of 12 residues. The V gene lost 0 bases and the J gene lost 8 bases, with 7 bases spanning the gap. The germline gives CDR1 SEHNR, CDR2 FQNEAQ (reference sequence).

This clonotype was detected a few times. The rearrangement joins TRBV7-2 to TRBJ1-3, with 7 bases matching TRBD1. This CDR3 comprises 17 residues. CDR1 SGHTA and CDR2 FQGNSA come from the germline V gene. V lost 4 bases to trimming and J lost 3 bases; unmatched junction nucleotides: 12. CDR3 residues: CASSSAGEGADGNTIYF. The CDR3 bases are TGTGCCAGCAGCTCCGCGGGAGAGGGGGCAGATGGAAACACCATATATTTT.

This clonotype was detected many times. The V and J genes are TRBV27 and TRBJ1-5; the D is unclear. This CDR3 is 13 amino acids long. Germline CDR1 and CDR2: MNHEY and SMNVEV (reference sequence). V was cut by 4 bases and J by 0 bases, with 4 bases left in between. CDR3: CASSWGSNQPQHF. CDR3 DNA sequence: TGTGCCAGCAGTTGGGGTAGCAATCAGCCCCAGCATTTT.

This chain uses TRBV19 with TRBJ2-2; TRBD2 aligns across 7 bases. The CDR3 covers 13 residues. The ends lost 11 bases at V and 3 bases at J; junction bases unmatched: 6. Germline loops: CDR1 LNHDA, CDR2 SQIVND (reference sequence). The CDR3 bases are TGTGCCTCAAAGAGCGGGGACACCGGGGAGCTGTTTTTT. This translates into CASKSGDTGELFF.

The chain couples TRBV5-5 to TRBJ2-7, with TRBD2 as a possible D gene (6 bases). The CDR3 covers 14 residues. Germline lookup yields CDR1 SGHKS and CDR2 YYEKEE (reference sequence). The germline V and J ends were trimmed by 3 bases and 3 bases, with 13 bases remaining between them. The CDR3 DNA follows: TGTGCCAGCAGCTCCGAAGTGGGGGGCTACGAGCAGTACTTC. Protein: CASSSEVGGYEQYF.

This chain connects TRBV19 to TRBJ2-1; TRBD1 aligns across 8 bases. From germline, CDR1 is LNHDA and CDR2 SQIVND (reference sequence). This CDR3 has 15 amino acids. The V gene end was trimmed by 3 bases and the J gene end by 7 bases; junction bases not matched to a gene: 8. The CDR3 region has the DNA TGTGCCAGTAGTATTGGACAGGGTAGTTGGAATGAGCAGTTCTTC. Translated: CASSIGQGSWNEQFF. Filled out from reference TRBV19 and TRBJ2-1, the complete variable domain reads DGGITQSPKYLFRKEGQNVTLSCEQNLNHDAMYWYRQDPGQGLRLIYYSQIVNDFQKGDIAEGYSVSREKKESFPLTVTSAQKNPTAFYLCASSIGQGSWNEQFFGPGTRLTVL.

This clonotype has more than one count but fewer than ten. The chain uses TRBV6-6 and TRBJ2-4; TRBD2 agrees at 7 bases. V lost 6 bases to trimming and J lost 1 base; unmatched junction nucleotides: 9. This CDR3 is 16 amino acids long. Looked up from germline, CDR1 is MNHNY and CDR2 is SVGAGI (reference sequence). The chain's CDR3 is CASSTGGVGAKNIQYF. For the CDR3, the DNA is TGTGCCAGCAGCACGGGGGGTGTTGGGGCCAAAAACATTCAGTACTTC.

This clonotype was detected a few times. The J gene is TRBJ2-1, the V gene TRBV6-1; 10 nucleotides line up with TRBD2. CDR1 is MNHNS, CDR2 SASEGT, per germline. The CDR3 totals 16 residues. V trimming: 0 bases; J trimming: 5 bases; junction bases outside the gene matches: 4. Here the CDR3 reads CASSEALAGADNEQFF. The CDR3 DNA follows: TGTGCCAGCAGTGAAGCCCTAGCGGGGGCGGACAATGAGCAGTTCTTC.

CDR3 nucleotides: TGTGCCAGCAGTGTGTTATCCGGGCCCCCCATCCAGCCCCAGCATTTT. Its translation is CASSVLSGPPIQPQHF. This chain joins TRBV6-1 and TRBJ1-5; no firm D call. V was cut by 4 bases and J by 7 bases, with 20 bases left in between. Germline V gene lookup returns CDR1 MNHNS and CDR2 SASEGT. The CDR3 is made up of 16 amino acids.

The chain recombines TRBV24-1 with TRBJ2-5; possible D gene TRBD2, 5 bases. Germline CDR1 and CDR2: KGHDR and SFDVKD. The CDR3 runs 14 residues. V dropped 8 bases and J dropped 2 bases, with 14 bases sitting between them. The CDR3 nucleotides are TGTGCCACCATGGGTCGGAGGCAACAAGAGACCCAGTACTTC. Amino acid sequence: CATMGRRQQETQYF.

The chain carries TRBV19 and TRBJ1-1; D is undetermined. Trimming removed 5 bases at V and 6 bases at J, with 10 bases between. Germline V CDR1 and CDR2: LNHDA, SQIVND (reference sequence). This CDR3 is built from 12 residues. CDR3 nucleotides: TGTGCCAGTAGTCCACAAAACCCTGAAGCTTTCTTT. This sequence encodes CASSPQNPEAFF.

This clonotype was seen only a few times. V usage is TRBV5-1 and J usage is TRBJ2-2, with 7 bases that match TRBD1. This CDR3 spans 16 amino acids. From germline, CDR1 is SGHRS and CDR2 YFSETQ. CDR3 protein: CASKDTGTENTGELFF. Written as DNA, the CDR3 is TGCGCAAGTAAAGATACGGGGACAGAGAACACCGGGGAGCTGTTTTTT.

The table lists this clonotype with a few counts. The V call is TRBV27, the J call TRBJ1-5, with 7 bases matching TRBD1. Germline CDR1 is MNHEY and CDR2 is SMNVEV (reference sequence). The CDR3 runs 16 residues. The junction had 10 bases not matched to a gene; V was cut back by 5 bases and J by 3 bases. The CDR3 here is CASSLSRTGHNQPQHF. CDR3 coding DNA: TGTGCCAGCAGTCTCTCCCGGACAGGTCACAATCAGCCCCAGCATTTT.

This clonotype was counted only a few times. The rearrangement uses TRBV2 and TRBJ2-7, with a weak D call TRBD1 (6 bases). With 4 bases removed from V and 0 bases from J, the gap between germline ends came to 10 bases. Germline-derived CDR1 and CDR2 are SNHLY and FYNNEI. The CDR3 runs to 14 residues. The CDR3, as DNA: TGTGCCAGCAGTGGGGGGCCCAACTCCTACGAGCAGTACTTC. Protein product: CASSGGPNSYEQYF.

The chain uses TRBV20-1 and TRBJ1-1; a possible D gene is TRBD1 (5 bases). Germline lookup yields CDR1 DFQATT and CDR2 SNEGSKA (reference sequence). The CDR3 runs to 15 residues. Trimming took off 0 bases at V and 6 bases at J, with 17 bases between the two ends. The CDR3 region is CSARDRTGPSPEAFF. The CDR3 nucleotides are TGCAGTGCTAGAGATCGGACGGGGCCCTCCCCTGAAGCTTTCTTT.

V and J are TRBV9 and TRBJ2-3; possible D gene TRBD2, 6 bases. Trimming stripped 3 bases from V and 0 bases from J, with 11 bases between. Per germline, CDR1 SGDLS and CDR2 YYNGEE. The CDR3 length is 15 residues. In DNA, the CDR3 is TGTGCCAGCAGCGCCTCGGGGGTGAGCACAGATACGCAGTATTTT. Translation gives CASSASGVSTDTQYF. Complete variable domain (other parts from reference TRBV9 and TRBJ2-3): DSGVTQTPKHLITATGQRVTLRCSPRSGDLSVYWYQQSLDQGLQFLIQYYNGEERAKGNILERFSAQQFPDLHSELNLSSLELGDSALYFCASSASGVSTDTQYFGPGTRLTVL.

The V gene is TRBV25-1, the J gene TRBJ2-2; TRBD1 might be the D (5 bases). The V and J ends lost 9 bases and 4 bases respectively, with 12 bases between them. The CDR3 consists of 13 residues. CDR1 and CDR2 from the germline V gene are MGHDK and SYGVNS. The CDR3 DNA is TGTGCCAGTTGGCAGGGCGGCACCGGGGAGCTGTTTTTT. Translating gives CASWQGGTGELFF. Complete variable domain (other parts from reference TRBV25-1 and TRBJ2-2): EADIYQTPRYLVIGTGKKITLECSQTMGHDKMYWYQQDPGMELHLIHYSYGVNSTEKGDLSSESTVSRIRTEHFPLTLESARPSHTSQYLCASWQGGTGELFFGEGSRLTVL.

CDR3 DNA: TGTGCCAGCAGTTCTCCCCGGACACCTTACAATGAGCAGTTCTTC. Translating gives CASSSPRTPYNEQFF. The genes are TRBV6-1 and TRBJ2-1; tentative D call: TRBD1 (5 bases). Trimming removed 5 bases at V and 4 bases at J, with 15 bases between. Germline V gene data show CDR1 as MNHNS and CDR2 as SASEGT. The CDR3 runs 15 residues.

Turning to this clonotype: A much larger clone lies a single base off, so this may be a read error. The chain recombines TRBV7-2 with TRBJ2-4, with TRBD2 as a possible D gene (5 bases). Deletions cut 4 bases from V and 5 bases from J, with 12 bases between. Germline V CDR1 and CDR2: SGHTA, FQGNSA. The length of the CDR3 is 14 residues. The CDR3 region has the DNA TGTGCCAGCAGCTCCCGGGATCACGAAAACATTCAGTACTTC. Translated, it gives CASSSRDHENIQYF.

The V call is TRBV5-1, the J call TRBJ2-1; D remains ambiguous. Germline V CDR1 and CDR2: SGHRS, YFSETQ. V was clipped by 0 bases and J by 4 bases, with 14 bases between them. This CDR3 has 16 residues. The CDR3, as DNA: TGCGCCAGCAGCTTGGCCTATGATTTACTATACAATGAGCAGTTCTTC. Its translation: CASSLAYDLLYNEQFF.

This clonotype has a handful of counts. The chain couples TRBV13 to TRBJ1-1, with D unresolved. Trimming removed 2 bases from V and 7 bases from J, with 11 bases in between. The germline gives CDR1 PRHDT, CDR2 FYEKMQ (reference sequence). The CDR3 has 13 amino acids. In DNA form, the CDR3 reads TGTGCCAGCAGCTTAATGGCAGTCAGTGAAGCTTTCTTT. Its translation: CASSLMAVSEAFF. The full variable domain, in which reference TRBV13 and TRBJ1-1 provide the parts outside the CDR3, is AAGVIQSPRHLIKEKRETATLKCYPIPRHDTVYWYQQGPGQDPQFLISFYEKMQSDKGSIPDRFSAQQFSDYHSELNMSSLELGDSALYFCASSLMAVSEAFFGQGTRLTVV.

Remarks on this clonotype: A much larger clone differs from this one at a single base, so this may be a read error. The CDR3 protein is CVSSLGGRLNEQFF. CDR3 DNA sequence: TGTGTCAGCAGCTTAGGGGGCAGGCTCAATGAGCAGTTCTTC. V gene TRBV7-6 combines with J gene TRBJ2-1; 7 nucleotides line up with TRBD1. Germline CDR1 reads SGHVS; CDR2 reads FNYEAQ. The CDR3 has 14 amino acids.